Listed below are T cell receptor beta chains from one sample, sequenced in a study of breast tumors, draining lymph nodes, adjacent tissues. TCRdb re-called the multiplex PCR reads through MiXCR, storing one row per CDR3 protein. The table includes 15,000 to 17,000 distinct CDR3 sequences, approximately 51% detected once. Specimen: tumor-adjacent breast tissue. Every receptor here comes from a female donor with breast cancer. Some clones in this sample may be carry-over from other donors' samples. Both conserved end residues are part of each CDR3. The size field is filled for only some rows; it gives once, few, many or a size class.

>-|TRBV29-1
CSVPARGEDTQYF
>-|TRBV20-1
CSARDRPDGQPQHF
>-|TRBV19
CASSTTGISETQYF
>few|TRBV18
CASSPIKGTEAFF
>few|TRBV25-1
CASSHPLNTEAFF
>-|TRBV10-3
CAISESVRVYEQYF
>many|TRBV6-2/TRBV6-3
CASGGRTGFYEQYF
>many|TRBV3-1
CASSQGPTAPKTDTQYF
>-|TRBV25-1
CASTEAGRDYEQYF
>many|TRBV27
CASSFRPQHF
>medium-sized|TRBV10-2
CASSEEGANYGYTF
>medium-sized|TRBV7-2
CASSFWEGVNEQYF
>few|TRBV10-3
CATELPQEGSDTQYF
>few|TRBV10-1
CASSEGTSGSTDTQYF
>many|TRBV6-4
CASSHPTRTGYYEQYF
>many|TRBV4-1
CASSQDAPRLAGAGDTQYF
>medium-sized|TRBV9
CASSVDSEHTDTQYF
>-|TRBV12-3/TRBV12-4
CASSETGTGFFNEQFF
>-|TRBV7-3
CASPPRLAGDTYEQYF
>many|TRBV6-1
CASSTPLGSQTEQFF